The T cell receptor beta chain under discussion was sequenced for a study of T cell responses to AZD1222 COVID-19 vaccine. Per the germline V gene, CDR1 is MNHEY and CDR2 is SVGAGI. This CDR3 has 12 amino acids. V was clipped by 5 bases and J by 8 bases, with 12 bases between them. Overall study results and limits: Most donors were white British and more were female, and clonal diversity was possibly underestimated. Repertoires were obtained solely post-peak T cell response.

Turning to this clone: The antigen is unknown.

Assay: immunoSEQ multiplex PCR; the TCRdb copy retains only in-frame clones and omits some. In the table there are more than 100,000 clones, around 85% of which are singletons. The sequences come from peripheral blood, collected on day 0 of AZD1222 vaccination. The V gene is TRBV6-5, the J gene TRBJ1-2; D gene unclear. The receptor comes from an adult in good health. The CDR3 protein is CASSKRSGGYTF. The CDR3 nucleotides read TGTGCCAGCAGTAAACGAAGCGGGGGCTACACCTTC.